This is a list of T cell receptor beta chains from one sample in a study of OX40 agonist ivuxolimab in advanced cancers. The assay was immunoSEQ multiplex PCR, and TCRdb's table has in-frame clones only and misses some. The repertoire holds 55,000 to 65,000 clones, with 70% to 90% as singletons. The sequencing used CD4+ or CD8+ T cells sorted from blood, collected in a trial of the OX40 agonist ivuxolimab. The receptors stem from an adult with an advanced solid tumor such as melanoma, head and neck, liver or kidney cancer. Each CDR3 is given with its conserved first and last residue. A D gene is named only where the DNA matches it firmly. A clone size is listed for some rows: how often the clone was seen (once, few, many), or a class if it is expanded.

D gene	clone size	V gene	J gene	CDR3 DNA	CDR3 protein
TRBD1	NA	TRBV11-2	TRBJ2-2	TGTGCCAGCAGCTTAAACAGGGGCGGCGGGGAGCTGTTTTTT	CASSLNRGGGELFF
TRBD1	NA	TRBV6-1	TRBJ2-7	TGTGCCAGCAGTACTCGGGACAGGGCTTACGAGCAGTACTTC	CASSTRDRAYEQYF
TRBD1	few	TRBV15	TRBJ1-5	TGTGCCACCAGCTCAGGGAGGGGGCCAAATCAGCCCCAGCATTTT	CATSSGRGPNQPQHF
NA	NA	TRBV2	TRBJ2-6	TGTGCCAGCAGTGCCGGGGCCAACGTCCTGACTTTC	CASSAGANVLTF
NA	medium-sized	TRBV11-2	TRBJ2-5	TGTGCCAGCAGCCTCAGGGCCGTGGAGACCCAGTACTTC	CASSLRAVETQYF
TRBD2	NA	TRBV4-2	TRBJ2-3	TGTGCCAGCAGCCAAGAGGTATTAGCGGGGGGCCTAGGAGATACGCAGTATTTT	CASSQEVLAGGLGDTQYF
NA	NA	TRBV29-1	TRBJ1-5	TGCAGCGTTGGAGAAAATAGCAATCAGCCCCAGCATTTT	CSVGENSNQPQHF
NA	NA	TRBV6-1	TRBJ1-2	TGTGCCAGCAGTGAATATATGACTGGAGGCGGCTACACCTTC	CASSEYMTGGGYTF
TRBD2	NA	TRBV9	TRBJ2-7	TGTGCCAGCAGCTTAAGCGGGGGGGCCTACGAGCAGTACTTC	CASSLSGGAYEQYF
TRBD2	NA	TRBV30	TRBJ2-1	TGTGCCTGGAGTGCCCCGGGACTAGACTCCTACAATGAGCAGTTCTTC	CAWSAPGLDSYNEQFF
NA	NA	TRBV19	TRBJ2-3	TGTGCCAGTAGTATAGCCCCAGGAATAACGGGGACAGATACGCAGTATTTT	CASSIAPGITGTDTQYF
TRBD1	NA	TRBV2	TRBJ2-7	TGTGCCAGCACTCGGGACAGGGGTTACGAGCAGTACTTC	CASTRDRGYEQYF
NA	NA	TRBV6-1	TRBJ1-6	TGTGCCAGCCTCCGGCAGGGGAATTCACCCCTCCACTTT	CASLRQGNSPLHF
TRBD2	NA	TRBV2	TRBJ2-1	TGTGCCAGCAGGTACGGGGGGTCCTACAATGAGCAGTTCTTC	CASRYGGSYNEQFF
NA	NA	TRBV5-1	TRBJ1-1	TGCGCCAGCAGCTCCAACAGGGAGGCGGGCACTGAAGCTTTCTTT	CASSSNREAGTEAFF
NA	NA	TRBV29-1	TRBJ2-7	TGCAGCGTTAGGGAGAGCTCCTACGAGCAGTACTTC	CSVRESSYEQYF
NA	NA	TRBV2	TRBJ1-5	TGTGCCAGCAGCCCCCAGGGTTTAAGCAATCAGCCCCAGCATTTT	CASSPQGLSNQPQHF
NA	NA	TRBV7-2	TRBJ2-3	TGTGCCAGCAGCCCTACGACTAGCACAGATACGCAGTATTTT	CASSPTTSTDTQYF
NA	NA	TRBV27	TRBJ1-2	TGTGCCAGCAGTGTCGGCGGGGTACAATATGGCTACACCTTC	CASSVGGVQYGYTF
TRBD1	few	TRBV11-2	TRBJ1-2	TGTGCCAGCAGCTTTGGACAGGGCGCAAGATATGGCTACACCTTC	CASSFGQGARYGYTF
TRBD1	NA	TRBV2	TRBJ2-2	TGTGCCAGCCGGGACAGACCGAACACCGGGGAGCTGTTTTTT	CASRDRPNTGELFF
TRBD2	NA	TRBV19	TRBJ2-7	TGTGCCAGCCGCGGGGGGATAGGGTTCTACGAGCAGTACTTC	CASRGGIGFYEQYF
TRBD1	NA	TRBV29-1	TRBJ1-6	TGCAGCACCCGGGACAGGGACAATTCACCCCTCCACTTT	CSTRDRDNSPLHF
TRBD1	NA	TRBV6-1	TRBJ2-3	TGTGCCAGCAGATTGGGGACAGGGATTGCAGATACGCAGTATTTT	CASRLGTGIADTQYF
NA	once	TRBV7-2	TRBJ2-3	TGTGCCAGCAGCTCCCAAAGTAACACAGATACGCAGTATTTT	CASSSQSNTDTQYF
NA	NA	TRBV18	TRBJ2-7	TGTGCCAGCTCCCGGGAAGGTCAAACGTACGAGCAGTACTTC	CASSREGQTYEQYF
TRBD1	NA	TRBV7-9	TRBJ2-7	TGTGCCAGCAGCCTTGGACAGGGAGGAACCTACGAGCAGTACTTC	CASSLGQGGTYEQYF
TRBD1	NA	TRBV2	TRBJ1-2	TGTGCCAGCAGTAGGGACAGCTATGGCTACACCTTC	CASSRDSYGYTF
NA	NA	TRBV5-1	TRBJ2-3	TGCGCCAGCAGCTTGGATTTTCAGGGCTGGGGCACAGATACGCAGTATTTT	CASSLDFQGWGTDTQYF
TRBD1	NA	TRBV9	TRBJ2-2	TGTGCCAGCAGCGCAAGACAGGGTTCGAACACCGGGGAGCTGTTTTTT	CASSARQGSNTGELFF
TRBD1	NA	TRBV6-5	TRBJ1-2	TGTGCCAGCAGTTTCCAGGGGGGAACTACAAATGGCTACACCTTC	CASSFQGGTTNGYTF
TRBD1	once	TRBV5-1	TRBJ2-6	TGCGCCAGCACCGTACAGGGGTCTGGGGCCAACGTCCTGACTTTC	CASTVQGSGANVLTF
NA	NA	TRBV5-4	TRBJ1-6	TGTGCCAGCAGCTTTGATCGGGGCAGAGATTCACCCCTCCACTTT	CASSFDRGRDSPLHF
NA	NA	TRBV19	TRBJ1-1	TGTGCCAGTAGTTCCCAGAACGACAGGTGGAACACTGAAGCTTTCTTT	CASSSQNDRWNTEAFF
TRBD1	NA	TRBV4-3	TRBJ2-7	TGCGCCAGCAGCCACCGACAGGGGGTCTACGAGCAGTACTTC	CASSHRQGVYEQYF
TRBD2	NA	TRBV11-3	TRBJ2-3	TGTGCCAGCAGCTCCTCCCCCGGGAGCGGGGGGCCTCGTACAGATACGCAGTATTTT	CASSSSPGSGGPRTDTQYF
NA	NA	TRBV9	TRBJ1-1	TGTGCCAGCAGCGTAAACAAGGGGGACACTGAAGCTTTCTTT	CASSVNKGDTEAFF
NA	NA	TRBV5-1	TRBJ2-7	TGCGCCAGCAGCTTGGGTGGTGGGGGCGAGCAGTACTTC	CASSLGGGGEQYF
NA	NA	TRBV2	TRBJ1-2	TGTGCCAGCAGTGAAGTGTCTGGCTACACCTTC	CASSEVSGYTF
TRBD1	NA	TRBV5-4	TRBJ2-1	TGTGCCAGCAGCCACCCGGGACAGGGAGCCAATGAGCAGTTCTTC	CASSHPGQGANEQFF
NA	NA	TRBV4-3	TRBJ1-6	TGCGCCAGCAGCCCCATAGGGAGGCAGATAGATTCACCCCTCCACTTT	CASSPIGRQIDSPLHF
NA	NA	TRBV11-2	TRBJ2-7	TGTGCCAGCACCCTGAGGGCCAGGGGATTTTCCGAGCAGTACTTC	CASTLRARGFSEQYF
TRBD1	NA	TRBV18	TRBJ1-1	TGTGCCAGCTCATCGGGACAGTGGAACACTGAAGCTTTCTTT	CASSSGQWNTEAFF
NA	NA	TRBV27	TRBJ1-1	TGTGCCAGCAGAAAACCGACAGGAGTCAAGGGGAACACTGAAGCTTTCTTT	CASRKPTGVKGNTEAFF
NA	NA	TRBV5-5	TRBJ2-5	TGTGCCAGCAGCTTGGCCCCCAGGCTGGAGACCCAGTACTTC	CASSLAPRLETQYF
TRBD1	NA	TRBV6-1	TRBJ2-1	TGTGCCAGCAGTGCGGGACAGGGGACGATGGGGTTCTTC	CASSAGQGTMGFF
TRBD1	NA	TRBV18	TRBJ1-2	TGTGCCAGCTCACCGTCGGGACAGGGGGCTGAGGGCTACACCTTC	CASSPSGQGAEGYTF
TRBD1	NA	TRBV5-1	TRBJ1-2	TGCGCCAGCAGCTTTTTACAGGGGACTAACTATGGCTACACCTTC	CASSFLQGTNYGYTF
TRBD2	NA	TRBV2	TRBJ2-1	TGTGCCAGCAGTCCCCTAGCGGGGCAAGGCAATGAGCAGTTCTTC	CASSPLAGQGNEQFF
NA	few	TRBV14	TRBJ2-7	TGTGCCAGCAGCCACAGGACCGTTACCTACGAGCAGTACTTC	CASSHRTVTYEQYF
TRBD1	NA	TRBV6-6	TRBJ1-4	TGTGCCAGCAGTCGGACAGGGGGCTATGAAAAACTGTTTTTT	CASSRTGGYEKLFF
NA	NA	TRBV9	TRBJ1-1	TGTGCCAGCAGCCGTAAAACAGGGAACACTGAAGCTTTCTTT	CASSRKTGNTEAFF
NA	NA	TRBV6-1	TRBJ1-4	TGTGCCAGCAGGACAGCTCCAAATGAAAAACTGTTTTTT	CASRTAPNEKLFF
TRBD2	once	TRBV11-3	TRBJ2-1	TGTGCCAGCAGCCCTATAGCGGGGGGAAGCTCCTACAATGAGCAGTTCTTC	CASSPIAGGSSYNEQFF
NA	NA	TRBV6-1	TRBJ2-1	TGTGCCAGCAAAACAGAATTCTACAATGAGCAGTTCTTC	CASKTEFYNEQFF
TRBD2	once	TRBV6-1	TRBJ2-5	TGTGCCAGCAGAACTAGCGGAGAAGAGACCCAGTACTTC	CASRTSGEETQYF
TRBD2	NA	TRBV4-1	TRBJ2-3	TGCGCCAGCAGCCCGGGACTAGCGGGGGTGTCCCATACGCAGTATTTT	CASSPGLAGVSHTQYF
NA	NA	TRBV5-1	TRBJ2-1	TGCGCCTCCCAGTACCGTACGGGCGATGAGCAGTTCTTC	CASQYRTGDEQFF
NA	few	TRBV5-4	TRBJ1-1	TGTGCCAGCAGCTACGGACAGACTGAAGCTTTCTTT	CASSYGQTEAFF
NA	NA	TRBV6-1	TRBJ2-4	TGTGCCAGCAGTGGCCGGGGCATAGAAGGCAAAAACATTCAGTACTTC	CASSGRGIEGKNIQYF